Following are 31 T cell receptor beta chains from one sample sequenced in a study of blood T cell repertoires in COVID-19. The repertoire was sequenced with immunoSEQ multiplex PCR; TCRdb's copy has only in-frame clones and lacks some. The table includes fewer than 200,000 clones, around four fifths detected once. The specimen sequenced was peripheral blood. Source of these receptors: a man between 65 and 79 years old with active or convalescent COVID-19.

The V and J genes are TRBV20-1 and TRBJ2-6, with D possibly being TRBD1 (5 bases). Germline CDR1 and CDR2: DFQATT and SNEGSKA (reference sequence). This CDR3 has 16 residues. Trimming removed 3 bases from V and 0 bases from J, with 12 bases in between. The CDR3 spells CSASLARDSGANVLTF. As DNA, the CDR3 is TGCAGTGCTAGTCTTGCCAGGGACTCTGGGGCCAACGTCCTGACTTTC.

CDR3 sequence reads: CASSPGQGQRETQYF. The CDR3 DNA sequence: TGCGCCAGCAGCCCAGGACAGGGGCAGAGGGAGACCCAGTACTTC. The V gene is TRBV10-1, the J gene TRBJ2-5, with 9 bases fitting TRBD1. The CDR3 runs 15 residues. Germline V gene data show CDR1 as WNHNN and CDR2 as SYGVQD (reference sequence). The ends lost 6 bases at V and 5 bases at J; junction bases unmatched: 10.

The DNA for the CDR3 is TGTGCCAGTAGCGAGATAGGACAGGGTCCCTGCGCGTTTGGGGCCCAGTACTTC. The encoded protein is CASSEIGQGPCAFGAQYF. The J gene is TRBJ2-5, the V gene TRBV19; 8 positions match TRBD1. V lost 6 bases to trimming and J lost 9 bases; unmatched junction nucleotides: 24. The CDR3 contains 18 residues. Germline-derived CDR1 and CDR2 are LNHDA and SQIVND (reference sequence).

The J gene is TRBJ2-7, the V gene TRBV5-1; the D is unclear. Looked up from germline, CDR1 is SGHRS and CDR2 is YFSETQ. The CDR3 sequence is 14 residues long. The V end was cut by 1 base, the J end by 6 bases, with 14 bases between. CDR3 region: CASSLIEPSGEQYF. The CDR3 DNA follows: TGCGCCAGCAGCTTGATCGAGCCCTCGGGCGAGCAGTACTTC.

V is TRBV19 and J is TRBJ2-2; TRBD1 agrees at 7 bases. Germline-derived CDR1 and CDR2 are LNHDA and SQIVND (reference sequence). J was trimmed by 5 bases and V by 3 bases; bases with no gene match: 3. The CDR3 spans 14 residues. CDR3 sequence (DNA): TGTGCCAGTAGTATGGGACAGCAAACCGGGGAGCTGTTTTTT. It encodes CASSMGQQTGELFF.

The V gene is TRBV5-1, the J gene TRBJ2-3; 9 positions match TRBD2. After removal of 4 bases from V and 2 bases from J, the junction contained 11 bases not matched to a gene. This CDR3 spans 17 amino acids. CDR1 is SGHRS, CDR2 YFSETQ, per germline. In DNA form, the CDR3 reads TGCGCCAGCAGCCCCGGGGTAGCGGGGGCAGTCACAGATACGCAGTATTTT. Translating it yields CASSPGVAGAVTDTQYF.

The sample holds one count of this clone. The chain carries TRBV7-2 and TRBJ1-2, with 8 bases that match TRBD1. Germline CDR1 is SGHTA and CDR2 is FQGNSA. The CDR3 contains 16 residues. The trim removed 2 bases at V and 4 bases at J, leaving 9 bases unmatched. CDR3 nucleotide sequence: TGTGCCAGCAGCTTAAGAGGGACAGGTGTTTTCTATGGCTACACCTTC. Protein: CASSLRGTGVFYGYTF.

The chain has TRBV7-9 and TRBJ2-1; 8 bases are shared with TRBD2. Germline V CDR1 and CDR2: SEHNR, FQNEAQ (reference sequence). Trimming at V came to 3 bases and at J to 6 bases, leaving 10 bases not matched to a gene. The CDR3 has 16 residues. Here the CDR3 reads CASSFVAGGVPNEQFF. The CDR3 DNA sequence: TGTGCCAGCAGCTTTGTGGCGGGGGGAGTCCCCAATGAGCAGTTCTTC. Full variable domain (missing parts from reference TRBV7-9 and TRBJ2-1): DTGVSQNPRHKITKRGQNVTFRCDPISEHNRLYWYRQTLGQGPEFLTYFQNEAQLEKSRLLSDRFSAERPKGSFSTLEIQRTEQGDSAMYLCASSFVAGGVPNEQFFGPGTRLTVL.

V usage is TRBV9 and J usage is TRBJ2-1; D perhaps matches TRBD2 (5 bases). Germline V lookup: CDR1 SGDLS, CDR2 YYNGEE. This CDR3 region has 15 residues. V was pared by 1 base and J by 5 bases, with 13 bases between. This CDR3 reads CASSVSPGFDNEQFF. The CDR3 DNA follows: TGTGCCAGCAGCGTATCCCCGGGATTCGACAATGAGCAGTTCTTC. The whole variable domain, remainder taken from reference TRBV9 and TRBJ2-1, is DSGVTQTPKHLITATGQRVTLRCSPRSGDLSVYWYQQSLDQGLQFLIQYYNGEERAKGNILERFSAQQFPDLHSELNLSSLELGDSALYFCASSVSPGFDNEQFFGPGTRLTVL.

The chain employs TRBV7-8 and TRBJ1-1; TRBD1 matches at 8 bases. The CDR3 extends over 19 amino acids. Germline CDR1 and CDR2: SGHVS and FQNEAQ. Trimming at V came to 5 bases and at J to 9 bases, leaving 26 bases not matched to a gene. In DNA, the CDR3 is TGTGCCAGCAGCCCCAAAGCTACCCGACAGGGGCCGCATGTTGGCAAAGCTTTCTTT. Protein: CASSPKATRQGPHVGKAFF.

The rearrangement links TRBV6-5 to TRBJ2-3; 10 bases align to TRBD2. Trimming took 7 bases from V and 2 from J; bases not matched to a gene: 6. The CDR3 sequence is 15 residues long. Germline values: CDR1 MNHEY, CDR2 SVGAGI. CDR3 protein: CASIRTSGNTDTQYF. The CDR3 bases are TGTGCCAGCATCCGGACTAGCGGTAACACAGATACGCAGTATTTT.

CDR3 region: CASIRGGPQETQYF. CDR3 DNA sequence: TGTGCCAGCATCAGAGGGGGCCCCCAAGAGACCCAGTACTTC. The V call is TRBV6-5, the J call TRBJ2-5, with 7 bases that match TRBD1. V shed 7 bases, J shed 1 base, and the junction held 6 bases outside the gene matches. Germline V gene sequence: CDR1 MNHEY, CDR2 SVGAGI. The CDR3 loop spans 14 amino acids.

As regards this clone: Distinct nucleotide sequences in the sample also encode this CDR3. The chain uses TRBV19 and TRBJ2-7, with 11 bases fitting TRBD1. The CDR3 consists of 15 residues. Unmatched junction bases numbered 8, after V lost 6 bases and J lost 4 bases. CDR1 and CDR2 (germline): LNHDA, SQIVND (reference sequence). In DNA form, the CDR3 reads TGTGCCAGTAGCACTGGGACAGGGGGTTTGTACGAGCAGTACTTC. Translation: CASSTGTGGLYEQYF.

This chain connects TRBV30 to TRBJ2-7; tentative D call: TRBD2 (5 bases). Germline V gene data show CDR1 as GTSNPN and CDR2 as SVGIG (reference sequence). The CDR3 covers 11 residues. The V end lost 3 bases, the J end lost 3 bases, and 6 bases lay between the germline ends. The CDR3 sequence is CAWRRGYEQYF. CDR3 bases: TGTGCCTGGAGACGGGGCTACGAGCAGTACTTC.

On this clone itself: The same CDR3 also results from other DNA sequences found in this sample. The V gene is TRBV29-1, the J gene TRBJ1-2, with D possibly TRBD1 on 5 matching bases. The CDR3 sequence is 12 residues long. V was clipped by 6 bases and J by 1 base, with 9 bases between them. Germline CDR1 and CDR2: SQVTM and ANQGSEA. CDR3 nucleotides: TGCAGCGTCGAGACAGTTAACTATGGCTACACCTTC. Translation: CSVETVNYGYTF.

The CDR3 region has the DNA TGTGCCAGCAGCTTAGATCTGCGGGACCACACCGGGGAGCTGTTTTTT. Translated: CASSLDLRDHTGELFF. V is TRBV7-9 and J is TRBJ2-2; D possibly corresponds to TRBD2 (6 bases). The CDR3 runs to 16 residues. From germline, CDR1 is SEHNR and CDR2 FQNEAQ (reference sequence). The ends were cut back, 1 base at V and 3 bases at J, with 12 bases in the middle.

The chain is built from TRBV27 and TRBJ1-1; tentatively, D is TRBD1 (5 bases). V shed 6 bases and J shed 6 bases, with 20 bases lying between them. Germline CDR1 reads MNHEY; CDR2 reads SMNVEV (reference sequence). This CDR3 region has 15 residues. The CDR3 protein is CASRGGWGEDAEAFF. For the CDR3, the DNA is TGTGCCAGCAGGGGGGGGTGGGGCGAGGACGCTGAAGCTTTCTTT.

The rearrangement uses TRBV10-2 and TRBJ1-5, with D tentatively TRBD1 (5 bases). The CDR3 has 14 residues. CDR1 and CDR2 from the germline V gene are WSHSY and SAAADI. V was shortened by 8 bases and J by 4 bases, with 15 bases between the two germline ends. The CDR3 bases are TGCGCCAGCGGGGACCCGGGGAGGAATCAGCCCCAGCATTTT. Its translation: CASGDPGRNQPQHF.

The V and J genes are TRBV7-9 and TRBJ2-1; maybe TRBD1 (8 bases). With 8 bases removed from V and 9 bases from J, the gap between germline ends came to 20 bases. The CDR3 runs to 14 residues. The V gene's germline CDR1 is SEHNR and CDR2 FQNEAQ (reference sequence). In nucleotides, the CDR3 is TGTGCCAGCCAAGCGGGGACAGGCTGGATTGAGCAGTTCTTC. This translates into CASQAGTGWIEQFF.

The chain has TRBV29-1 and TRBJ2-5, with D possibly TRBD2 on 5 matching bases. CDR1 SQVTM and CDR2 ANQGSEA come from the germline V gene. V lost 3 bases and J lost 4, with 9 bases in between. CDR3 length equals 12 residues. The CDR3: CSVDSRGETQYF. The DNA for the CDR3 is TGCAGCGTTGACTCCCGGGGAGAGACCCAGTACTTC. The full variable domain, completed using reference TRBV29-1 and TRBJ2-5, is SAVISQKPSRDICQRGTSLTIQCQVDSQVTMMFWYRQQPGQSLTLIATANQGSEATYESGFVIDKFPISRPNLTFSTLTVSNMSPEDSSIYLCSVDSRGETQYFGPGTRLLVL.

This chain connects TRBV6-5 to TRBJ1-5, with a weak D call TRBD1 (6 bases). The CDR3 has 13 amino acids. Germline CDR1 reads MNHEY; CDR2 reads SVGAGI. Trimming removed 2 bases from V and 7 bases from J, with 9 bases in between. The CDR3 DNA reads TGTGCCAGCAGTTACACCAGGGGCCAGCCCCAGCATTTT. Translation: CASSYTRGQPQHF.

This chain links TRBV25-1 with TRBJ1-1; 9 nucleotides align to TRBD1. V shed 6 bases and J 5 bases; nucleotides not matched to a gene: 10. Germline V lookup: CDR1 MGHDK, CDR2 SYGVNS. This CDR3 is built from 15 residues. The CDR3 region has the DNA TGTGCCAGCAGGATACAGGGGGCTAAGGGGACTGAAGCTTTCTTT. Translated, it gives CASRIQGAKGTEAFF.

The chain links TRBV5-1 to TRBJ2-1; a weak D match, TRBD1 (8 bases). Trimming shortened V by 4 bases and J by 5 bases, and 19 bases separated the two germline ends. The CDR3 covers 16 residues. Germline V gene lookup returns CDR1 SGHRS and CDR2 YFSETQ. The CDR3: CASSQGQGGGHNEQFF. DNA for the CDR3: TGCGCCAGCAGCCAAGGACAGGGCGGGGGACACAATGAGCAGTTCTTC.

This clone was seen only once. J is TRBJ2-5 and V is TRBV21-1; the table names TRBD1, a call not compared with the DNA. TRBV21-1 is termed a pseudogene. CDR3 length equals 13 residues. For the CDR3, the DNA is TGTGCCAGCAGCAATAACATTCAAGAGACCCAGTACTTC. This translates into CASSNNIQETQYF.

The chain uses TRBV21-1 and TRBJ1-2; TRBD1 was called by the table and not checked on the DNA. TRBV21-1 is recorded as a pseudogene. The CDR3 has 17 amino acids. The DNA for the CDR3 is TGTGCCAGCAGCTTTATCCTGAGGGGGATCTCAGTTTATGGCTACACCTTC. The encoded protein is CASSFILRGISVYGYTF.

The V gene is TRBV21-1, the J gene TRBJ2-7; the table calls TRBD1, which could not be checked here. TRBV21-1 is a pseudogene locus. The CDR3 sequence is 19 residues long. CDR3: CASSISDRDSLSQFIEQYF. Written as DNA, the CDR3 is TGTGCCAGCAGCATATCGGACCGGGACAGTCTTAGCCAGTTTATCGAGCAGTACTTC.

The V call is TRBV6-5, the J call TRBJ2-5; a possible D gene is TRBD1 (5 bases). From germline, CDR1 is MNHEY and CDR2 SVGAGI. The V end lost 5 bases, the J end lost 1 base, and 14 bases lay between the germline ends. The CDR3 runs 15 residues. The CDR3 here is CASSLITGFQETQYF. Written as DNA, the CDR3 is TGTGCCAGCAGTCTAATAACAGGATTCCAAGAGACCCAGTACTTC.

This clone was counted a few times. The CDR3 nucleotides read TGTGCCAGCAGTGTACTACTAACAGGTCAAACAGGGCCTCATCAGCCCCAGCATTTT. Encoded protein: CASSVLLTGQTGPHQPQHF. This sequence joins TRBV6-2 or TRBV6-3 and TRBJ1-5; a weak D match, TRBD1 (6 bases). This CDR3 region has 19 residues. CDR1 is MNHEY, CDR2 SVGEGT, per germline. V was shortened by 5 bases and J by 5 bases, with 28 bases between the two germline ends.

The chain joins TRBV5-4 to TRBJ1-3, with 8 bases that match TRBD1. CDR1 is SGHNT, CDR2 YYREEE, per germline (reference sequence). This CDR3 has 13 residues. V shed 6 bases, J shed 6 bases, and the junction held 5 bases outside the gene matches. The DNA for the CDR3 is TGTGCCAGCAACCCTCAGGGGGCAAACACCATATATTTT. Translating gives CASNPQGANTIYF.

This clone was recorded a few times. The rearrangement links TRBV6-6 to TRBJ2-1, with D tentatively TRBD1 (6 bases). CDR3 length: 12 amino acids. Trimming removed 8 bases at V and 9 bases at J, with 14 bases between. Germline V gene lookup returns CDR1 MNHNY and CDR2 SVGAGI (reference sequence). CDR3 bases: TGTGCCAGCTGCCCAGGGGCGGTTGAGCAGTTCTTC. It encodes CASCPGAVEQFF.

V is TRBV12-5 and J is TRBJ2-1; 7 bases map to TRBD2. V shed 5 bases and J 7 bases; nucleotides not matched to a gene: 5. In germline, CDR1 is LGHNT, CDR2 FRNRAP. This CDR3 has 13 amino acids. DNA for the CDR3: TGTGCTAGTGGTGCCTCGGGGGGTAATGAGCAGTTCTTC. Amino acids: CASGASGGNEQFF. Full variable domain (remainder filled in from reference TRBV12-5 and TRBJ2-1): DARVTQTPRHKVTEMGQEVTMRCQPILGHNTVFWYRQTMMQGLELLAYFRNRAPLDDSGMPKDRFSAEMPDATLATLKIQPSEPRDSAVYFCASGASGGNEQFFGPGTRLTVL.